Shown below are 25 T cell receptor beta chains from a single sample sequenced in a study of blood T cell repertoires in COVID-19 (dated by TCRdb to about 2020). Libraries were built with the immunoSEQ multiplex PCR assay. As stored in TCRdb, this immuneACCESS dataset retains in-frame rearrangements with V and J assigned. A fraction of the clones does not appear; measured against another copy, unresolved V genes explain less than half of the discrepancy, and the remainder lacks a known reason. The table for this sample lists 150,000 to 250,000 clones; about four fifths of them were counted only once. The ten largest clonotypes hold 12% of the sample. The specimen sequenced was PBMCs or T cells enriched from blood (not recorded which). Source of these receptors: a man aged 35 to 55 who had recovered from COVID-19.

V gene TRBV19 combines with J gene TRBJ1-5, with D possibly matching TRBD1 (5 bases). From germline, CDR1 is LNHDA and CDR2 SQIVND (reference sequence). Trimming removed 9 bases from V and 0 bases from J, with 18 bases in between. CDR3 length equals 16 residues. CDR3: CASADKGPYSNQPQHF. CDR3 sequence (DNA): TGTGCCAGCGCAGACAAGGGGCCGTATAGCAATCAGCCCCAGCATTTT.

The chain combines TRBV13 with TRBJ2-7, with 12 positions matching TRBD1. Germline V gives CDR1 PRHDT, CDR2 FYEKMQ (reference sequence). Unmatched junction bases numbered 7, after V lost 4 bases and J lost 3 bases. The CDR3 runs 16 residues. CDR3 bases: TGTGCCAGCAGCTCCGGGACAGGGGGCCAAGGCTACGAGCAGTACGTC. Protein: CASSSGTGGQGYEQYV.

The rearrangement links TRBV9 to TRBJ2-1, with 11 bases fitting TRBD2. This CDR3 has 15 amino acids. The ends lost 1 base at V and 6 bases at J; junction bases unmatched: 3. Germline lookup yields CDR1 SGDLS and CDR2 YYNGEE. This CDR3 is CASSVTSGSFNEQFF. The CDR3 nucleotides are TGTGCCAGCAGCGTAACTAGCGGGAGTTTCAATGAGCAGTTCTTC.

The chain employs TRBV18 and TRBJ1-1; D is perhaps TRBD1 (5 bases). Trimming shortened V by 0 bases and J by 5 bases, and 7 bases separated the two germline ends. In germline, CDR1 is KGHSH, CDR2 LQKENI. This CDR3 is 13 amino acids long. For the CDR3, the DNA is TGTGCCAGCTCACCACCAGGGGAAACTGAAGCTTTCTTT. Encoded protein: CASSPPGETEAFF.

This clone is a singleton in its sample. The CDR3 is CASSPFQGDPSSGANVLTF. The CDR3 DNA sequence: TGTGCCAGCTCACCATTTCAGGGGGACCCAAGCTCTGGGGCCAACGTCCTGACTTTC. The rearrangement joins TRBV18 to TRBJ2-6; 7 bases align to TRBD1. The CDR3 contains 19 residues. In germline, CDR1 is KGHSH, CDR2 LQKENI. Losses at the gene ends were 2 bases for V and 0 bases for J; bases not matched to a gene: 10. The variable domain in full, with the rest retrieved from reference TRBV18 and TRBJ2-6, is NAGVMQNPRHLVRRRGQEARLRCSPMKGHSHVYWYRQLPEEGLKFMVYLQKENIIDESGMPKERFSAEFPKEGPSILRIQQVVRGDSAAYFCASSPFQGDPSSGANVLTFGAGSRLTVL.

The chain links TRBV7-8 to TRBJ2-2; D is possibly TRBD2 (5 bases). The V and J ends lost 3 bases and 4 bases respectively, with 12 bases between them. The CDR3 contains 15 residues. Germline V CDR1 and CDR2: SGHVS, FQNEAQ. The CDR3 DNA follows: TGTGCCAGCAGCTTTACCTGGGCGGGCACCGGGGAGCTGTTTTTT. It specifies CASSFTWAGTGELFF. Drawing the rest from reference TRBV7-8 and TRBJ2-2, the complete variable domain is GAGVSQSPRYKVAKRGQDVALRCDPISGHVSLFWYQQALGQGPEFLTYFQNEAQLDKSGLPSDRFFAERPEGSVSTLKIQRTQQEDSAVYLCASSFTWAGTGELFFGEGSRLTVL.

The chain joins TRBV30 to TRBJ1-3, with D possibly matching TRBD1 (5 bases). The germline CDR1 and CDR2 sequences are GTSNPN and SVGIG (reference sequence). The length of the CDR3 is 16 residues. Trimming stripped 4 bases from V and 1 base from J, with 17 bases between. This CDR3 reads CAWIPGRGISGNTIYF. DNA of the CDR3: TGTGCCTGGATTCCGGGGCGCGGGATTTCTGGAAACACCATATATTTT.

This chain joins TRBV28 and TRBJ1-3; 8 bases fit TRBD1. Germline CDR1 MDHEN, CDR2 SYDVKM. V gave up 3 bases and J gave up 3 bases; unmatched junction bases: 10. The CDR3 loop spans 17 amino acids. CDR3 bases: TGTGCCAGCAGTTTGCGGGACAGGAGATTCTTTGGAAACACCATATATTTT. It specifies CASSLRDRRFFGNTIYF.

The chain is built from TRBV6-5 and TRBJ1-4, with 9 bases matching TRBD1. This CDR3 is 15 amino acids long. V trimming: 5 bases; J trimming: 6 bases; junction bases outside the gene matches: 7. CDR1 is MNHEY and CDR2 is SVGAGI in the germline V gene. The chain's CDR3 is CASSTSGTGYEKLFF. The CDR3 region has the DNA TGTGCCAGCAGTACATCCGGGACAGGGTATGAAAAACTGTTTTTT.

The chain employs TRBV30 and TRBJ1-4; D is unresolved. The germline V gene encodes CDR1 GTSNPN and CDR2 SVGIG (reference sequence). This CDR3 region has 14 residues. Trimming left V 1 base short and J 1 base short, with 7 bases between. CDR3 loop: CAWSAVRTNEKLFF. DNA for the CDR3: TGTGCCTGGAGTGCGGTGCGAACTAATGAAAAACTGTTTTTT.

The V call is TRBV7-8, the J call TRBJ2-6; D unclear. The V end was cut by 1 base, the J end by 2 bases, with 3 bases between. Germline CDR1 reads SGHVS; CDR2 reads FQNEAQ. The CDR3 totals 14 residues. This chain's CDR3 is CASSLDTGANVLTF. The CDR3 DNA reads TGTGCCAGCAGCTTAGATACTGGGGCCAACGTCCTGACTTTC.

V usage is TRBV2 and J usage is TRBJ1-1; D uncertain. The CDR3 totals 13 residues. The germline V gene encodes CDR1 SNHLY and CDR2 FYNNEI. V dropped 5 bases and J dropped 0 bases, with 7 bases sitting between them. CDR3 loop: CASSKDMNTEAFF. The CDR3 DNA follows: TGTGCCAGCAGTAAAGATATGAACACTGAAGCTTTCTTT.

CDR3 loop: CAITKTGLDYGYTF. The CDR3, as DNA: TGTGCCATCACTAAGACAGGGTTGGACTATGGCTACACCTTC. This sequence joins TRBV10-3 and TRBJ1-2, with 7 bases identical to TRBD1. This CDR3 is built from 14 residues. J gave up 3 bases and V 7 bases, and 8 bases lay outside the gene matches. CDR1 is ENHRY and CDR2 is SYGVKD in the germline V gene.

The CDR3 sequence is CASSLDPQGSYNSPLHF. The DNA of the CDR3 is TGCGCCAGCAGCTTGGACCCCCAGGGATCCTATAATTCACCCCTCCACTTT. V gene TRBV5-1 combines with J gene TRBJ1-6; D is perhaps TRBD1 (5 bases). The germline V and J ends were trimmed by 0 bases and 1 base, with 11 bases remaining between them. The CDR3 totals 17 residues. Germline CDR1 is SGHRS and CDR2 is YFSETQ.

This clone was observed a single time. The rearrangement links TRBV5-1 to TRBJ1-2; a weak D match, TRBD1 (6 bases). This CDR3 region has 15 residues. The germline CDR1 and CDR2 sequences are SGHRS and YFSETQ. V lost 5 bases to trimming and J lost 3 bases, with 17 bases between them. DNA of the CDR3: TGCGCCAGCAGAGGACAGTACACCCATCACTATGGCTACACCTTC. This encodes CASRGQYTHHYGYTF. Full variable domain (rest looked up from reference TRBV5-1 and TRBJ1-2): KAGVTQTPRYLIKTRGQQVTLSCSPISGHRSVSWYQQTPGQGLQFLFEYFSETQRNKGNFPGRFSGRQFSNSRSEMNVSTLELGDSALYLCASRGQYTHHYGYTFGSGTRLTVV.

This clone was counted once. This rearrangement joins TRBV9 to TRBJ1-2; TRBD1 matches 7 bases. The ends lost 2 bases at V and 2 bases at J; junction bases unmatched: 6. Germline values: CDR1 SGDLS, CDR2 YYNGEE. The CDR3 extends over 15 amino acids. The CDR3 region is CASSVSGGYNYGYTF. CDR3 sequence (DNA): TGTGCCAGCAGCGTTTCAGGGGGATACAACTATGGCTACACCTTC. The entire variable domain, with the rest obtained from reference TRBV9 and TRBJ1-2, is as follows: DSGVTQTPKHLITATGQRVTLRCSPRSGDLSVYWYQQSLDQGLQFLIQYYNGEERAKGNILERFSAQQFPDLHSELNLSSLELGDSALYFCASSVSGGYNYGYTFGSGTRLTVV.

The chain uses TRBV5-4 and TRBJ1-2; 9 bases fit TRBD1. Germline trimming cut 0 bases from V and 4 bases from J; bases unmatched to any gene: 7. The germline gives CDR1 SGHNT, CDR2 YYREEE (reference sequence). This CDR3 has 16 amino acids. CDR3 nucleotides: TGTGCCAGCAGCTTGGGACAGGGGGTTTCCATCTATGGCTACACCTTC. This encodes CASSLGQGVSIYGYTF.

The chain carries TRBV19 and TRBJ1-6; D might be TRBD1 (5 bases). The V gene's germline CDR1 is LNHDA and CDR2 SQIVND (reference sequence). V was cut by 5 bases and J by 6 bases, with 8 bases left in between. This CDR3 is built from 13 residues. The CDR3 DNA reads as TGTGCCAGTAGTCTTCAGGGTAATTCACCCCTCCACTTT. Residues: CASSLQGNSPLHF.

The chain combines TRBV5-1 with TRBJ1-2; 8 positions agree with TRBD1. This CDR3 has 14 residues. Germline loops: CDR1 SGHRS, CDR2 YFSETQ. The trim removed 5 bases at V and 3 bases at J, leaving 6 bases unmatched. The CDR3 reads CASSPGTGHYGYTF. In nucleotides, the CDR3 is TGCGCCAGCAGTCCCGGGACAGGTCACTATGGCTACACCTTC. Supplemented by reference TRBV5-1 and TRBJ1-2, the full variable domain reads KAGVTQTPRYLIKTRGQQVTLSCSPISGHRSVSWYQQTPGQGLQFLFEYFSETQRNKGNFPGRFSGRQFSNSRSEMNVSTLELGDSALYLCASSPGTGHYGYTFGSGTRLTVV.

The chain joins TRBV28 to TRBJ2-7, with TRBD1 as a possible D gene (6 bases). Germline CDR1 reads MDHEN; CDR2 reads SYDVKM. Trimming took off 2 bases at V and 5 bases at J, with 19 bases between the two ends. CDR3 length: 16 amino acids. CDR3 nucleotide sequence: TGTGCCAGCAGTTTACTGTCGACAGGACGCGAGAACGAGCAGTACTTC. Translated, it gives CASSLLSTGRENEQYF.

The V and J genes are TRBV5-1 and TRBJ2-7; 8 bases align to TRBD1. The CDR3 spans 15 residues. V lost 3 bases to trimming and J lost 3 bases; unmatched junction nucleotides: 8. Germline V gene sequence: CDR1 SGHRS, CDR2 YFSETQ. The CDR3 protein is CASSSAQGAGYEQYF. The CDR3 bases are TGCGCCAGCAGCTCGGCCCAGGGGGCAGGCTACGAGCAGTACTTC.

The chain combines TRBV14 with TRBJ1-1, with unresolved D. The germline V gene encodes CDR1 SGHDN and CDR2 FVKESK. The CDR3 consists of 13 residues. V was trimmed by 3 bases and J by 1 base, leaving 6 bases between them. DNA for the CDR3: TGTGCCAGCAGCCAGTTAGCGAACACTGAAGCTTTCTTT. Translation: CASSQLANTEAFF.

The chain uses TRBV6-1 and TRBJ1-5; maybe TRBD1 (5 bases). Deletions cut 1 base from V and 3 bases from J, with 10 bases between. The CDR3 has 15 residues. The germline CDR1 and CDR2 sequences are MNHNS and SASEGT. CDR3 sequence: CASSEEVTVNQPQHF. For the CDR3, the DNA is TGTGCCAGCAGTGAAGAGGTGACAGTCAATCAGCCCCAGCATTTT.

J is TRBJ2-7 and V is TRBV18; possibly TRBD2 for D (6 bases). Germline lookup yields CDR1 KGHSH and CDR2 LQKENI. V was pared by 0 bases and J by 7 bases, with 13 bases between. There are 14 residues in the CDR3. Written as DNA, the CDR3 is TGTGCCAGCTCACCACCTAGCGGCGGGGAGGAGCAGTACTTC. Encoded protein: CASSPPSGGEEQYF. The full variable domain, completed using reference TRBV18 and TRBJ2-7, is NAGVMQNPRHLVRRRGQEARLRCSPMKGHSHVYWYRQLPEEGLKFMVYLQKENIIDESGMPKERFSAEFPKEGPSILRIQQVVRGDSAAYFCASSPPSGGEEQYFGPGTRLTVT.

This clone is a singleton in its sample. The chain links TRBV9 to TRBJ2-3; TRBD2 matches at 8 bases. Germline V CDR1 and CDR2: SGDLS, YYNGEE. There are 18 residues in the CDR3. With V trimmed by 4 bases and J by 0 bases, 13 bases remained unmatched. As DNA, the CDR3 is TGTGCCAGCAGCAGAGACCCCCGTAGCGGGACTAGCACAGATACGCAGTATTTT. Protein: CASSRDPRSGTSTDTQYF.